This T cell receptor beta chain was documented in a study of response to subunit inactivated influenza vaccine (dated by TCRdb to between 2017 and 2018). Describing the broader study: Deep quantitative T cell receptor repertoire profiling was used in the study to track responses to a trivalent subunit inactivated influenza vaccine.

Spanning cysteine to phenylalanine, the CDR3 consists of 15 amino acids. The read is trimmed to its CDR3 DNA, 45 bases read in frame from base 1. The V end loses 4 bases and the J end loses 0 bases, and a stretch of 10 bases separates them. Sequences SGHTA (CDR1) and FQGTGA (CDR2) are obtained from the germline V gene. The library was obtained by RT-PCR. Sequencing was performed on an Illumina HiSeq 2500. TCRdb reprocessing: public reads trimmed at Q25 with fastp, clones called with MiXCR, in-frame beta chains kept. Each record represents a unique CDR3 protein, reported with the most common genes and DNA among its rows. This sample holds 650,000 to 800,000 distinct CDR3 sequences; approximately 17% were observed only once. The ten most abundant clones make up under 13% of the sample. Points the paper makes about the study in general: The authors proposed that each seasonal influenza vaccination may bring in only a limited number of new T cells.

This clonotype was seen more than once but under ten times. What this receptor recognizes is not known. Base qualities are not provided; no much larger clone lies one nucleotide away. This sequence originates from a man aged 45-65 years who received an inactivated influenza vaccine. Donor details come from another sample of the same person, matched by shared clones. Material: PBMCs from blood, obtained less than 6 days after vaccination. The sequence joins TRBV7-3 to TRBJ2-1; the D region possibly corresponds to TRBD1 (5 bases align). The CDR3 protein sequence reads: CASSSQTASYNEQFF. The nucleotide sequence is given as TGTGCCAGCAGCTCTCAGACAGCCTCCTACAATGAGCAGTTCTTC.